The clone carrying this TCR beta chain has a handful of counts. This record belongs to a study of cytomegalovirus exposure and HLA in healthy donors. Amplification used 60 Vbeta primers and 13 Jbeta primers. TCRdb's copy holds only in-frame clones and misses some; the assay was immunoSEQ multiplex PCR. The data show 150,000 or so clones, 70% to 80% seen once. This TCR derives from a man between 35 and 55 years old in good health and CMV-seropositive. The material sequenced was PBMCs.

This chain's CDR3 is CAITDSGRSDTQYF. The DNA of the CDR3 is TGTGCCATCACGGATAGCGGGAGATCGGATACGCAGTATTTT. This sequence joins TRBV10-3 and TRBJ2-3, with TRBD2 matching 9 bases. V trimming: 7 bases; J trimming: 6 bases; junction bases outside the gene matches: 8. The CDR3 has 14 residues. The germline gives CDR1 ENHRY, CDR2 SYGVKD.